Below are 14 T cell receptor beta chains sequenced from a single sample in a study of vaccination and CD4 T cells after COVID-19. Regarding time point: late sampling 161 to 241 days after vaccination in three convalescent patients. As for treatment: roughly 10-day PBMC culture with coronavirus spike peptide pools or control peptides (ViraFEST assay). These TCRs are of unknown antigen specificity. Cultured CD4+ T cell DNA underwent sequencing with the Oncomine TCR Beta short-read assay. TCRdb independently ran MiXCR on the PCR reads; one entry per CDR3 protein. Here the sample spans 20,000 to 25,000 distinct CDR3 sequences, 30% to 35% being singletons. This material consisted of CD4+ T cells from blood, cultured in vitro, taken about 7 months after SARS-CoV-2 vaccination. Every receptor here comes from a human donor who had recovered from COVID-19.

The CDR3 sequence is CASSRTANYGYTF. The CDR3 nucleotides are TGTGCCAGCAGTAGAACTGCGAACTATGGCTACACCTTC. The chain uses TRBV27 and TRBJ1-2; no clear D. The length of the CDR3 is 13 residues. V lost 5 bases and J 2 bases, leaving 9 bases between the germline ends. CDR1 is MNHEY, CDR2 SMNVEV, per germline (reference sequence).

This clonotype was counted a few times. The rearrangement uses TRBV7-3 and TRBJ2-3; D remains unclear. The V and J ends lost 4 bases and 2 bases respectively, with 7 bases between them. The germline V gene has CDR1 SGHTA and CDR2 FQGTGA. The CDR3 extends over 13 amino acids. In DNA form, the CDR3 reads TGTGCCAGCAGCTCCTCTACCACAGATACGCAGTATTTT. This gives the protein CASSSSTTDTQYF.

This clonotype was observed a few times. The J gene is TRBJ1-5, the V gene TRBV7-2; D is unresolved. The germline V and J ends were trimmed by 1 base and 7 bases, with 14 bases remaining between them. CDR3 length equals 15 residues. Germline loops: CDR1 SGHTA, CDR2 FQGNSA. This chain's CDR3 is CASSLVGSGGQPQHF. CDR3 DNA: TGTGCCAGCAGCTTAGTTGGCTCAGGTGGACAGCCCCAGCATTTT.

This chain connects TRBV29-1 to TRBJ2-5, with 13 bases aligning to TRBD2. This CDR3 contains 14 residues. The trim removed 5 bases at V and 1 base at J, leaving 1 base unmatched. CDR1 is SQVTM and CDR2 is ANQGSEA in the germline V gene. CDR3 sequence: CSVRTSGGQETQYF. The CDR3 nucleotides are TGCAGCGTTCGGACTAGCGGGGGCCAAGAGACCCAGTACTTC.

V and J are TRBV2 and TRBJ2-5, with D uncertain. The CDR3 runs 11 residues. Per germline, CDR1 SNHLY and CDR2 FYNNEI. The V end lost 4 bases, the J end lost 2 bases, and 2 bases lay between the germline ends. CDR3 in amino acids: CASSVQETQYF. CDR3 DNA: TGTGCCAGCAGTGTACAAGAGACCCAGTACTTC.

This clonotype was counted between two and nine times. The genes are TRBV28 and TRBJ1-6; 7 nucleotides match TRBD1. The germline CDR1 and CDR2 sequences are MDHEN and SYDVKM. The J segment lost 9 bases and the V segment lost 7 bases, leaving 6 bases of the junction unmatched. The CDR3 runs to 13 residues. DNA of the CDR3: TGTGCCAGCATGAGGGGGCAAAGTTCACCCCTCCACTTT. It codes for CASMRGQSSPLHF.

This clonotype was seen only a few times. J is TRBJ2-7 and V is TRBV27; 13 bases are shared with TRBD2. This CDR3 contains 17 residues. The V segment lost 2 bases and the J segment 1 base; nucleotides outside the gene matches: 5. Germline-derived CDR1 and CDR2 are MNHEY and SMNVEV (reference sequence). CDR3 DNA: TGTGCCAGCAGTTTAAGAGGGACTAGCGGGACATCCTACGAGCAGTACTTC. Translated, it gives CASSLRGTSGTSYEQYF.

This rearrangement joins TRBV20-1 to TRBJ2-7, with 10 bases matching TRBD2. CDR3 length: 13 amino acids. V dropped 1 base and J dropped 5; count of bases not matched to a gene: 2. Germline V gene lookup returns CDR1 DFQATT and CDR2 SNEGSKA (reference sequence). As DNA, the CDR3 is TGCAGTGCTAGAGGGCTAGCGGGAGACGAGCAGTACTTC. Its protein is CSARGLAGDEQYF.

CDR3 sequence (DNA): TGCAGTGCTAGAACTAGGGTGAATCAGCCCCAGCATTTT. Translated: CSARTRVNQPQHF. V gene TRBV20-1 combines with J gene TRBJ1-5; D is unclear. The germline V gene encodes CDR1 DFQATT and CDR2 SNEGSKA (reference sequence). The CDR3 totals 13 residues. With 2 bases removed from V and 4 bases from J, the gap between germline ends came to 9 bases.

This chain joins TRBV20-1 and TRBJ2-1; D is perhaps TRBD2 (5 bases). Trimming took off 6 bases at V and 0 bases at J, with 18 bases between the two ends. This CDR3 spans 16 amino acids. Germline CDR1 DFQATT, CDR2 SNEGSKA (reference sequence). Written as DNA, the CDR3 is TGCAGTGCCCCACGAGGACTCCCGAGCTCCTACAATGAGCAGTTCTTC. It translates to CSAPRGLPSSYNEQFF.

The CDR3 loop reads CSARTSGSSGQYF. CDR3 DNA: TGCAGTGCTAGGACTAGCGGGAGTTCGGGGCAGTACTTC. V gene TRBV20-1 combines with J gene TRBJ2-7, with 12 bases lining up with TRBD2. Germline V CDR1 and CDR2: DFQATT, SNEGSKA (reference sequence). V trimming: 3 bases; J trimming: 9 bases; junction bases outside the gene matches: 6. The CDR3 has 13 amino acids.

The rearrangement links TRBV6-2 or TRBV6-3 to TRBJ2-2; 11 bases align to TRBD2. CDR1 and CDR2 from the germline V gene are MNHEY and SVGEGT. V gave up 7 bases and J gave up 3 bases; unmatched junction bases: 7. The CDR3 length is 16 residues. CDR3 in DNA: TGTGCCAGCACCTACTCTAGCGGGAGGTACACCGGGGAGCTGTTTTTT. Protein product: CASTYSSGRYTGELFF.

The CDR3 protein is CASNGRRGDEQFF. The CDR3 DNA reads as TGTGCCAGTAACGGTAGGCGGGGAGATGAGCAGTTCTTC. This chain connects TRBV19 to TRBJ2-1, with a possible D match to TRBD2 (6 bases). The CDR3 runs to 13 residues. Deletions cut 7 bases from V and 8 bases from J, with 15 bases between. Germline-derived CDR1 and CDR2 are LNHDA and SQIVND (reference sequence).

This clonotype was detected only a few times. The chain links TRBV20-1 to TRBJ2-1; 12 nucleotides line up with TRBD2. CDR3 length equals 15 residues. Unmatched junction bases numbered 11, after V lost 6 bases and J lost 8 bases. Looked up from germline, CDR1 is DFQATT and CDR2 is SNEGSKA (reference sequence). The CDR3 sequence: CSATETSGSIDEQFF. The CDR3 DNA sequence: TGCAGTGCCACCGAGACTAGCGGGAGTATCGATGAGCAGTTCTTC.